The 19 T cell receptor beta chains presented below share a single source sample, sequenced in a study of T cell changes during pregnancy in multiple sclerosis. The protocol was immunoSEQ multiplex PCR, while the TCRdb copy is restricted to in-frame clones and leaves out a portion. In the table there are around 30,000 clones, 90% of which are singletons. The sample in question was CD4+ T cells from peripheral blood mononuclear cells, obtained in the third trimester of pregnancy. Receptor source: a female donor in good health, enrolled as a control in a pregnancy study.

This chain joins TRBV5-4 and TRBJ1-2; a possible D gene is TRBD1 (6 bases). Germline V CDR1 and CDR2: SGHNT, YYREEE (reference sequence). The CDR3 runs to 17 residues. Deletions cut 4 bases from V and 0 bases from J, with 19 bases between. The CDR3 loop reads CASSREQGILSNYGYTF. DNA for the CDR3: TGTGCCAGCAGCCGCGAACAGGGAATTTTATCTAACTATGGCTACACCTTC.

The chain has TRBV14 and TRBJ2-3; weak D call: TRBD1 (6 bases). The CDR3 runs to 16 residues. V was trimmed by 6 bases and J by 1 base, leaving 17 bases between them. Germline values: CDR1 SGHDN, CDR2 FVKESK. The CDR3 loop reads CASSPIGGSRTDTQYF. The CDR3 nucleotides read TGTGCCAGCAGTCCAATAGGGGGAAGTCGCACAGATACGCAGTATTTT.

V usage is TRBV27 and J usage is TRBJ2-2; 9 positions match TRBD1. The trim removed 2 bases at V and 8 bases at J, leaving 6 bases unmatched. Germline CDR1 and CDR2: MNHEY and SMNVEV (reference sequence). The CDR3 sequence is 15 residues long. The CDR3 sequence: CASSLRIDRGGELFF. In nucleotides, the CDR3 is TGTGCCAGCAGTTTACGTATCGACAGGGGGGGGGAGCTGTTTTTT.

The rearrangement joins TRBV5-1 to TRBJ2-1; 7 bases are shared with TRBD1. J gave up 5 bases and V 3 bases, and 8 bases lay outside the gene matches. The CDR3 spans 15 residues. CDR1 and CDR2 (germline): SGHRS, YFSETQ. The CDR3 sequence is CASSSPQGIDNEQFF. CDR3 DNA: TGCGCCAGCAGCTCCCCACAGGGGATAGACAATGAGCAGTTCTTC.

The chain has TRBV15 and TRBJ1-3; D uncertain. The ends were cut back, 1 base at V and 0 bases at J, with 13 bases in the middle. The length of the CDR3 is 17 residues. The germline V gene has CDR1 LNHNV and CDR2 YYDKDF (reference sequence). This CDR3 reads CATSRAPEPFSGNTIYF. In DNA, the CDR3 is TGTGCCACCAGCAGAGCCCCAGAACCCTTCTCTGGAAACACCATATATTTT.

The rearrangement links TRBV27 to TRBJ1-1; 7 bases map to TRBD1. The CDR3 extends over 14 amino acids. CDR1 and CDR2 from the germline V gene are MNHEY and SMNVEV (reference sequence). The ends lost 6 bases at V and 1 base at J; junction bases unmatched: 5. For the CDR3, the DNA is TGTGCCAGCAGGACAGAGGGGGCGAACACTGAAGCTTTCTTT. It encodes CASRTEGANTEAFF.

J is TRBJ1-1 and V is TRBV7-2, with 12 bases identical to TRBD1. The germline V gene has CDR1 SGHTA and CDR2 FQGNSA. Losses at the gene ends were 5 bases for V and 3 bases for J; bases not matched to a gene: 4. This CDR3 contains 15 residues. The CDR3 bases are TGTGCCAGCAGCCCCGGGACAGGGGGCTACACTGAAGCTTTCTTT. It specifies CASSPGTGGYTEAFF.

The chain uses TRBV4-2 and TRBJ2-3; no reliable D call. Trimming took 4 bases from V and 2 from J, leaving 10 bases between them. The CDR3 consists of 14 residues. CDR1 is LGHNA and CDR2 is YNFKEQ in the germline V gene. Written as DNA, the CDR3 is TGTGCCAGCAGCCCCCTCCCGTCCACAGATACGCAGTATTTT. Translated, it gives CASSPLPSTDTQYF.

The chain links TRBV27 to TRBJ2-7; perhaps TRBD2 as D (7 bases). There are 14 residues in the CDR3. Germline values: CDR1 MNHEY, CDR2 SMNVEV (reference sequence). Trimming stripped 3 bases from V and 9 bases from J, with 18 bases between. The CDR3 DNA reads TGTGCCAGCAGTTTCGGGGGGCCAGCTAATAGGCAGTACTTC. It is translated as CASSFGGPANRQYF.

This clone was seen only once. V gene TRBV7-9 combines with J gene TRBJ1-1; tentatively, D is TRBD1 (5 bases). Germline V CDR1 and CDR2: SEHNR, FQNEAQ (reference sequence). Trimming took off 7 bases at V and 8 bases at J, with 11 bases between the two ends. The CDR3 extends over 11 amino acids. CDR3 in DNA: TGTGCCAGCACCACGACAGTAGAAGCTTTCTTT. Translated, it gives CASTTTVEAFF. The full variable domain, its missing parts supplied by reference TRBV7-9 and TRBJ1-1, is DTGVSQNPRHKITKRGQNVTFRCDPISEHNRLYWYRQTLGQGPEFLTYFQNEAQLEKSRLLSDRFSAERPKGSFSTLEIQRTEQGDSAMYLCASTTTVEAFFGQGTRLTVV.

This chain links TRBV5-4 with TRBJ1-2; no firm D call. The CDR3 sequence is 14 residues long. The germline V and J ends were trimmed by 6 bases and 3 bases, with 15 bases remaining between them. Germline CDR1 SGHNT, CDR2 YYREEE (reference sequence). The CDR3: CASTPAGRHYGYTF. The CDR3 DNA sequence: TGTGCCAGCACACCCGCCGGCAGGCACTATGGCTACACCTTC.

The chain links TRBV5-1 to TRBJ2-1, with 7 bases identical to TRBD1. CDR1 is SGHRS and CDR2 is YFSETQ in the germline V gene. The V segment lost 2 bases and the J segment 0 bases; nucleotides outside the gene matches: 5. CDR3 length: 16 residues. DNA for the CDR3: TGCGCCAGCAGCTTCGGACAGGTTAGCTCCTACAATGAGCAGTTCTTC. Translating gives CASSFGQVSSYNEQFF.

Remarks on this clone: An end of the junction differs from the germline gene, which may be a read error. The rearrangement uses TRBV6-5 and TRBJ1-1, with 8 nucleotides matching TRBD1. The length of the CDR3 is 14 residues. The germline gives CDR1 MNHEY, CDR2 SVGAGI. The CDR3 region has the DNA TGTGCCAGCACCCGGACAGGGAGGTACACTAAAGCTTTCTTT. This sequence encodes CASTRTGRYTKAFF.

V is TRBV7-2 and J is TRBJ2-2; D may be TRBD1 (5 bases). V was cut by 4 bases and J by 8 bases, with 14 bases left in between. CDR3 length: 14 residues. CDR1 is SGHTA and CDR2 is FQGNSA in the germline V gene. The CDR3 protein is CASSYRITLGELFF. As DNA, the CDR3 is TGTGCCAGCAGCTACAGGATTACCCTGGGGGAGCTGTTTTTT.

Written as DNA, the CDR3 is TGTGCCATCAGTGAGAGTGTTGTGGGCGCAGATACGCAGTATTTT. Protein sequence: CAISESVVGADTQYF. The chain joins TRBV10-3 to TRBJ2-3; D is uncertain. The CDR3 has 15 residues. From germline, CDR1 is ENHRY and CDR2 SYGVKD. The ends were cut back, 2 bases at V and 4 bases at J, with 13 bases in the middle.

The rearrangement uses TRBV11-2 and TRBJ2-7; 7 nucleotides match TRBD1. The germline gives CDR1 SGHAT, CDR2 FQNNGV. V was pared by 4 bases and J by 6 bases, with 3 bases of the junction left unmatched. This CDR3 has 12 residues. Written as DNA, the CDR3 is TGTGCCAGCAGCTCGGGACAGCGCGAGCAGTACTTC. It specifies CASSSGQREQYF.

This chain joins TRBV6-5 and TRBJ1-1; perhaps TRBD1 as D (6 bases). This CDR3 has 15 residues. Germline CDR1 MNHEY, CDR2 SVGAGI. The V end lost 7 bases, the J end lost 0 bases, and 15 bases lay between the germline ends. CDR3 region: CASNIKGVLNTEAFF. The DNA of the CDR3 is TGTGCCAGCAACATAAAGGGGGTGCTGAACACTGAAGCTTTCTTT.

The chain has TRBV30 and TRBJ1-2; no definite D call. Germline CDR1 reads GTSNPN; CDR2 reads SVGIG (reference sequence). V was clipped by 0 bases and J by 0 bases, with 8 bases between them. The CDR3 is 14 amino acids. The CDR3 DNA is TGTGCCTGGAGTGTATCGAGTTCTAACTATGGCTACACCTTC. Residues: CAWSVSSSNYGYTF.

This clone came up once. The chain combines TRBV10-3 with TRBJ2-1, with a weak D call TRBD2 (5 bases). The germline gives CDR1 ENHRY, CDR2 SYGVKD. This CDR3 region has 13 residues. V shed 10 bases and J shed 6 bases, with 16 bases lying between them. The CDR3 sequence: CATRTDAGNEQFF. In nucleotides, the CDR3 is TGTGCCACCCGGACTGACGCAGGCAATGAGCAGTTCTTC.